A selection of T cell receptor beta chains follows, all from one sample in a study of shared clonotypes between healthy human individuals. Here immunoSEQ multiplex PCR was the method, and the copy in TCRdb shows in-frame clones only, minus some. This table holds 2 million to 2.5 million clones, nearly 97% found once. Sequencing was performed on naive CD4+ T cells sorted from blood. These TCRs come from a man aged 18 to 29 in good health. Both conserved end residues are part of each CDR3. D genes are given only for firm matches. A clone size is listed for some rows: how often the clone was seen (once, few, many), or a class if it is expanded.

>TRBV6-5|NA|TRBJ2-7|NA
CASSYSISAYEQYF
TGTGCCAGCAGTTACTCGATATCGGCGTACGAGCAGTACTTC
>TRBV5-4|NA|TRBJ2-2|NA
CASRDSNTGELFF
TGTGCCAGCAGGGACTCGAACACCGGGGAGCTGTTTTTT
>TRBV5-6|NA|TRBJ1-2|once
CASSSVPGANYGYTF
TGTGCCAGCAGCTCGGTTCCGGGGGCGAACTATGGCTACACCTTC
>TRBV29-1|NA|TRBJ2-3|NA
CSSFTRGGTDTQYF
TGCAGCTCCTTCACCCGAGGGGGCACAGATACGCAGTATTTT
>TRBV6-1|NA|TRBJ1-1|NA
CASKNLEAFF
TGTGCCAGCAAAAATCTGGAAGCTTTCTTT
>TRBV7-2|NA|TRBJ1-6|NA
CASSLGVRRISPLHF
TGTGCCAGCAGCTTAGGTGTGAGGCGGATTTCACCCCTCCACTTT
>TRBV7-6|NA|TRBJ2-2|NA
CASSLSPVGTGELFF
TGTGCCAGCAGCTTATCCCCGGTCGGCACCGGGGAGCTGTTTTTT
>TRBV11-2|NA|TRBJ2-7|NA
CASSERDYEQYF
TGTGCCAGCAGCGAAAGAGACTACGAGCAGTACTTC
>TRBV27|TRBD1|TRBJ1-2|NA
CASSLFWDRGYGYTF
TGTGCCAGCAGTTTATTCTGGGACAGGGGGTATGGCTACACCTTC
>TRBV28|NA|TRBJ1-2|NA
CASSSGEEVPSLYGYTF
TGTGCCAGCAGCTCGGGGGAGGAGGTGCCCTCCCTCTATGGCTACACCTTC
>TRBV5-4|NA|TRBJ2-1|NA
CASSLGRAGEQFF
TGTGCCAGCAGCTTGGGGCGGGCTGGTGAGCAGTTCTTC
>TRBV9|NA|TRBJ2-5|NA
CASSVGGLRETQYF
TGTGCCAGCAGCGTAGGTGGGTTGCGGGAGACCCAGTACTTC
>TRBV6-5|NA|TRBJ1-2|NA
CASSYSMRGRSPGYTF
TGTGCCAGCAGTTACTCGATGCGGGGGCGCAGTCCTGGCTACACCTTC
>TRBV10-3|TRBD1|TRBJ1-6|once
CAITDRGNSPLHF
TGTGCCATCACCGACAGGGGGAATTCACCCCTCCACTTT
>TRBV18|NA|TRBJ2-7|NA
CASSPDLGEQYF
TGTGCCAGCTCACCGGACTTGGGCGAGCAGTACTTC
>TRBV7-2|NA|TRBJ1-2|NA
CASIRVVSAGQDGYTF
TGTGCCAGCATAAGGGTTGTAAGCGCGGGCCAGGATGGCTACACCTTC
>TRBV4-1|TRBD2|TRBJ2-3|NA
CASSQDTKAGGLGDTQYF
TGCGCCAGCAGCCAAGATACTAAGGCGGGAGGGCTTGGAGATACGCAGTATTTT
>TRBV6-5|NA|TRBJ1-1|NA
CASSPSGFGTEAFF
TGTGCCAGCAGTCCCTCAGGTTTCGGCACTGAAGCTTTCTTT
>TRBV2|NA|TRBJ1-1|NA
CASSERGAAFF
TGTGCCAGCAGTGAGAGGGGCGCGGCTTTCTTT
>TRBV18|NA|TRBJ1-3|NA
CASSPPRSGNTIYF
TGTGCCAGCTCACCACCACGGTCAGGAAACACCATATATTTT
>TRBV5-1|NA|TRBJ1-1|NA
CASSLQGLVNTEAFF
TGCGCCAGCAGCTTACAGGGTCTTGTGAACACTGAAGCTTTCTTT
>TRBV27|TRBD1|TRBJ2-3|NA
CASSQYRGEIADTQYF
TGTGCCAGCAGTCAGTACAGGGGGGAAATAGCAGATACGCAGTATTTT
>TRBV12-5|NA|TRBJ1-3|once
CASGLLSSGNTIYF
TGTGCTAGTGGTTTGCTTAGCTCTGGAAACACCATATATTTT
>TRBV6-1|NA|TRBJ1-1|NA
CASRLHIMNTEAFF
TGTGCCAGCAGGTTACATATCATGAACACTGAAGCTTTCTTT
>TRBV19|TRBD2|TRBJ2-7|NA
CASSTWGLAGIPTDEQYF
TGTGCCAGTAGTACTTGGGGACTAGCGGGCATACCCACCGACGAGCAGTACTTC
>TRBV18|NA|TRBJ2-3|NA
CASSPRQDTQYF
TGTGCCAGCTCACCACGCCAAGATACGCAGTATTTT
>TRBV6-5|NA|TRBJ1-1|NA
CASRRAPHTEAFF
TGTGCCAGCAGGAGGGCTCCTCACACTGAAGCTTTCTTT
>TRBV5-1|NA|TRBJ2-1|NA
CASSLTGPTYNEQFF
TGCGCCAGCAGCTTGACAGGGCCCACCTACAATGAGCAGTTCTTC
>TRBV4-3|TRBD1|TRBJ1-2|NA
CASSRDRGYGYTF
TGCGCCAGCAGTAGGGACAGGGGATATGGCTACACCTTC
>TRBV6-1|TRBD1|TRBJ2-3|NA
CASSDGTGQFTDTQYF
TGTGCCAGCAGTGATGGGACAGGGCAGTTTACAGATACGCAGTATTTT
>TRBV5-6|NA|TRBJ1-1|NA
CASSSINQNTEAFF
TGTGCCAGCAGCTCTATAAATCAGAACACTGAAGCTTTCTTT
>TRBV11-3|TRBD1|TRBJ2-3|NA
CASSLGDRAATDTQYF
TGTGCCAGCAGCTTAGGGGACAGGGCCGCAACAGATACGCAGTATTTT
>TRBV9|NA|TRBJ2-2|NA
CASSVDLPTSSGELFF
TGTGCCAGCAGCGTAGACCTTCCCACTAGTTCCGGGGAGCTGTTTTTT
>TRBV4-2|TRBD2|TRBJ2-4|NA
CASSQNSGGTKNIQYF
TGTGCCAGCAGCCAAAATAGCGGGGGGACCAAAAACATTCAGTACTTC
>TRBV5-1|NA|TRBJ1-2|once
CASNEGSNYGYTF
TGCGCCAGCAATGAGGGCAGTAACTATGGCTACACCTTC
>TRBV5-4|TRBD2|TRBJ2-1|NA
CASSLALAGGSYNEQFF
TGTGCCAGCAGCTTGGCGCTAGCGGGAGGTTCCTACAATGAGCAGTTCTTC
>TRBV18|NA|TRBJ1-5|NA
CASSPELSNQPQHF
TGTGCCAGCTCACCCGAACTTAGCAATCAGCCCCAGCATTTT
>TRBV29-1|NA|TRBJ1-1|NA
CSGRQDRNTEAFF
TGCAGCGGACGACAGGATCGGAACACTGAAGCTTTCTTT
>TRBV29-1|NA|TRBJ1-1|NA
CSVETLSNAEAFF
TGCAGCGTTGAAACGCTCTCCAACGCTGAAGCTTTCTTT
>TRBV15|NA|TRBJ2-5|NA
CATSINRLQETQYF
TGTGCCACCAGCATTAATCGACTCCAAGAGACCCAGTACTTC
>TRBV10-3|NA|TRBJ2-7|once
CAISELSPGEQYF
TGTGCCATCAGTGAGTTGAGCCCGGGCGAGCAGTACTTC
>TRBV6-6|NA|TRBJ2-5|once
CASRRDSWETQYF
TGTGCCAGCAGGCGGGACAGTTGGGAGACCCAGTACTTC